Below, 14 T cell receptor beta chains from the same sample are listed, as sequenced in a study of shared clonotypes between healthy human individuals. Generated by immunoSEQ multiplex PCR, the TCRdb table keeps only in-frame clones and is missing some. The table includes around 700,000 clones, over 65% detected once. The sample was memory CD4+ T cells sorted from blood. The subset: CD45RA-negative fraction. The receptor set was obtained from a woman aged 25 to 45 in good health.

The chain is built from TRBV18 and TRBJ2-7, with 10 bases identical to TRBD2. The CDR3 runs to 16 residues. V gave up 3 bases and J gave up 1 base; unmatched junction bases: 6. Germline lookup yields CDR1 KGHSH and CDR2 LQKENI. CDR3 nucleotide sequence: TGTGCCAGCTCACCGACTCTAGCGGGAGTTTCCTACGAGCAGTACTTC. It encodes CASSPTLAGVSYEQYF.

This clone was found a few times. The chain joins TRBV6-1 to TRBJ2-3, with D hard to call. V shed 10 bases and J shed 1 base, with 9 bases lying between them. Germline lookup yields CDR1 MNHNS and CDR2 SASEGT. The CDR3 extends over 12 amino acids. The CDR3 loop reads CATVPRTDTQYF. CDR3 nucleotide sequence: TGTGCCACAGTACCCCGCACAGATACGCAGTATTTT.

V gene TRBV7-2 combines with J gene TRBJ1-1; D might be TRBD1 (5 bases). CDR1 and CDR2 (germline): SGHTA, FQGNSA. V shed 5 bases and J shed 4 bases, with 17 bases lying between them. CDR3 length: 15 residues. CDR3 sequence reads: CASSSRGLGGTEAFF. The CDR3 DNA is TGTGCCAGCAGCAGCCGGGGCCTGGGGGGCACTGAAGCTTTCTTT.

The rearrangement joins TRBV7-7 to TRBJ2-3; 7 bases are shared with TRBD2. V trimming: 1 base; J trimming: 4 bases; junction bases outside the gene matches: 5. CDR1 SSHAT and CDR2 FNYEAQ come from the germline V gene (reference sequence). The CDR3 is 15 residues long. The CDR3 here is CASSLGGRGADTQYF. The CDR3 coding sequence is TGTGCCAGCAGCTTAGGTGGGAGGGGCGCAGATACGCAGTATTTT.

The chain carries TRBV5-4 and TRBJ2-3, with a possible D match to TRBD1 (6 bases). The V end lost 4 bases, the J end lost 2 bases, and 17 bases lay between the germline ends. CDR1 and CDR2 (germline): SGHNT, YYREEE (reference sequence). There are 16 residues in the CDR3. The CDR3: CASSPEWGPVTDTQYF. CDR3 bases: TGTGCCAGCAGCCCCGAGTGGGGGCCGGTCACAGATACGCAGTATTTT.

The V call is TRBV19, the J call TRBJ2-4; the D is unclear. V gave up 4 bases and J gave up 3 bases, with 13 bases separating them. Germline CDR1 is LNHDA and CDR2 is SQIVND (reference sequence). The CDR3 has 15 amino acids. The CDR3 here is CASSTGEGGKNIQYF. CDR3 sequence (DNA): TGTGCCAGTAGTACCGGAGAAGGCGGCAAAAACATTCAGTACTTC.

A few counts support this clone. This sequence joins TRBV7-9 and TRBJ1-5; 8 nucleotides line up with TRBD1. V was clipped by 5 bases and J by 2 bases; unmatched bases: 5. The CDR3 loop spans 15 amino acids. The germline gives CDR1 SEHNR, CDR2 FQNEAQ (reference sequence). The CDR3 DNA sequence: TGTGCCAGCAGCGCAGTGGGACAGGGCAATCAGCCCCAGCATTTT. This sequence encodes CASSAVGQGNQPQHF.

This chain links TRBV5-1 with TRBJ1-1; D gene unclear. CDR3 length: 13 amino acids. Germline CDR1 and CDR2: SGHRS and YFSETQ. V was trimmed by 3 bases and J by 7 bases, leaving 13 bases between them. In DNA form, the CDR3 reads TGCGCCAGCAGCTCACCCGACCGAGGTGAAGCTTTCTTT. It encodes CASSSPDRGEAFF.

As regards this clone: In the same sample, other DNA sequences code for this CDR3. J is TRBJ1-5 and V is TRBV20-1; D is possibly TRBD1 (6 bases). V lost 5 bases to trimming and J lost 5 bases, with 7 bases between them. This CDR3 has 11 residues. The V gene's germline CDR1 is DFQATT and CDR2 SNEGSKA (reference sequence). The CDR3 nucleotides are TGCAGTGCTGGGGGGCATCAGCCCCAGCATTTT. It specifies CSAGGHQPQHF.

The J gene is TRBJ1-5, the V gene TRBV29-1; TRBD1 aligns across 8 bases. CDR1 is SQVTM, CDR2 ANQGSEA, per germline. V lost 6 bases, J lost 6 bases, and 10 bases stayed unmatched. The CDR3 runs to 14 residues. The CDR3 loop reads CSVADREIGQPQHF. CDR3 DNA sequence: TGCAGCGTCGCGGACAGGGAGATCGGTCAGCCCCAGCATTTT.

V usage is TRBV10-3 and J usage is TRBJ2-1; 9 nucleotides match TRBD2. The CDR3 is 13 amino acids. V lost 8 bases to trimming and J lost 6 bases; unmatched junction nucleotides: 5. CDR1 and CDR2 (germline): ENHRY, SYGVKD. CDR3 protein: CAIGVAGANEQFF. DNA for the CDR3: TGTGCCATCGGAGTAGCGGGGGCCAATGAGCAGTTCTTC.

The chain has TRBV10-2 and TRBJ2-5; D gene unclear. The CDR3 is made up of 11 amino acids. Germline CDR1 and CDR2: WSHSY and SAAADI. The V and J ends lost 5 bases and 3 bases respectively, with 4 bases between them. CDR3 bases: TGCGCCAGCAGTACGAAAGAGACCCAGTACTTC. Its translation is CASSTKETQYF.

This chain joins TRBV7-9 and TRBJ1-1; 7 positions match TRBD1. After removal of 3 bases from V and 2 bases from J, the junction contained 12 bases not matched to a gene. Germline V gene lookup returns CDR1 SEHNR and CDR2 FQNEAQ (reference sequence). CDR3 length: 17 residues. CDR3 region: CASSFRGLGGFNTEAFF. The CDR3 region has the DNA TGTGCCAGCAGCTTCCGGGGGTTAGGGGGCTTTAACACTGAAGCTTTCTTT.

CDR3 in DNA: TGCAGTGGGTGGCGCACAGATACGCAGTATTTT. Residues: CSGWRTDTQYF. This sequence joins TRBV20-1 and TRBJ2-3; D is unclear. CDR1 and CDR2 (germline): DFQATT, SNEGSKA (reference sequence). The CDR3 has 11 amino acids. V was clipped by 7 bases and J by 1 base, with 6 bases between them.